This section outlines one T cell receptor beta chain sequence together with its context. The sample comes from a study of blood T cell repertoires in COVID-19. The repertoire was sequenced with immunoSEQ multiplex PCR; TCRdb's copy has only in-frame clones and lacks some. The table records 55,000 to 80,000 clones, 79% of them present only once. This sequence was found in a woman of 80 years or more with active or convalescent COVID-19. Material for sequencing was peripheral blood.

The CDR3 is CSVGVRETQYF. Here the CDR3 DNA reads TGCAGCGTTGGGGTGCGGGAGACCCAGTACTTC. J is TRBJ2-5 and V is TRBV29-1; D not resolved. The CDR3 is 11 residues long. Looked up from germline, CDR1 is SQVTM and CDR2 is ANQGSEA. V gave up 4 bases and J gave up 5 bases, with 8 bases separating them.